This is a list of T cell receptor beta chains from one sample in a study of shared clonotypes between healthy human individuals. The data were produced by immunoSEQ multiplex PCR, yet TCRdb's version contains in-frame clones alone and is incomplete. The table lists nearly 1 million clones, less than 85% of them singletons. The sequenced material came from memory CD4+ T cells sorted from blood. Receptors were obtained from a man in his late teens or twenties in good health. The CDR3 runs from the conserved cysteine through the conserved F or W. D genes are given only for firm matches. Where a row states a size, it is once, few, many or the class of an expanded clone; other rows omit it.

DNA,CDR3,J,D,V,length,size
TGTGCCAGCAGGCCACAGGGGGCTCCCAATCAGCCCCAGCATTTT,CASRPQGAPNQPQHF,TRBJ1-5,TRBD1,TRBV6-1,15,-
TGTGCCAGCTCACCACCAACAGGGGATGGGGAGACCCAGTACTTC,CASSPPTGDGETQYF,TRBJ2-5,TRBD1,TRBV18,15,-
TGTGCCAGCGGGGGGACCGGTTATGAAAAACTGTTTTTT,CASGGTGYEKLFF,TRBJ1-4,-,TRBV9,13,-
TGCGCCAGTTCCGGCGGGACAGGTGGGGATACGCAGTATTTT,CASSGGTGGDTQYF,TRBJ2-3,TRBD1,TRBV10-1,14,-
TGTGCCAGCAGCTTTGATTCAGATTCCACCTACGAGCAGTACTTC,CASSFDSDSTYEQYF,TRBJ2-7,-,TRBV11-2,15,-
TGTGCCAGCAGTTTAAGGTTCCCGGTGGGGATAAATAACTACGAGCAGTACTTC,CASSLRFPVGINNYEQYF,TRBJ2-7,-,TRBV27,18,few
TGTGCCAGCAGTTCCCCAGGGGGGTATGGCTACACCTTC,CASSSPGGYGYTF,TRBJ1-2,TRBD1,TRBV28,13,-
TGCGCCAGCAGCCCGGGTCGTGGTGGGGTCTATGGCTACACCTTC,CASSPGRGGVYGYTF,TRBJ1-2,-,TRBV5-1,15,-
TGCGCCAGCAGCTTGGCAGGGGGCGAAAACATTCAGTACTTC,CASSLAGGENIQYF,TRBJ2-4,TRBD1,TRBV5-1,14,few
TGTGCCAGCAGTTACTCCCCGGGGCTCACCGGGGAGCTGTTTTTT,CASSYSPGLTGELFF,TRBJ2-2,-,TRBV6-5,15,once
TGTGCCAGCAGCTTGGGACAGGTGAACACTGAAGCTTTCTTT,CASSLGQVNTEAFF,TRBJ1-1,-,TRBV5-5,14,-
TGTGCCAGCAGTTACCCGGATTCACCCCTCCACTTT,CASSYPDSPLHF,TRBJ1-6,-,TRBV6-6,12,-
TGTGCCAGCACCAAGTCCGGAGCGACTGAAGCTTTCTTT,CASTKSGATEAFF,TRBJ1-1,-,TRBV7-8,13,few
TGTGCTAGCAGCCCAGGCCCTAGCGGTACCGGGGAGCTGTTTTTT,CASSPGPSGTGELFF,TRBJ2-2,TRBD2,TRBV7-7,15,-
TGTGCCTGGAGTGTCGGGGGGCACATCACAGATACGCAGTATTTT,CAWSVGGHITDTQYF,TRBJ2-3,-,TRBV30,15,once
TGTGCTAGTGGTTTGTCCAACAGCCCTTGGAGCTACACCTTC,CASGLSNSPWSYTF,TRBJ1-2,-,TRBV12-5,14,-
TGCGCCAGCAGTCCTACTAGCGGGGGCGAGCAGTACTTC,CASSPTSGGEQYF,TRBJ2-7,TRBD2,TRBV5-1,13,-
TGTGCCAGCAGTGAGGTGAGGGGCTATGGCTACACCTTC,CASSEVRGYGYTF,TRBJ1-2,-,TRBV6-1,13,few
TGTGCCAGCAGCTTGAACGGCCGCCAAGAGACCCAGTACTTC,CASSLNGRQETQYF,TRBJ2-5,-,TRBV5-5,14,-
TGTGCCAGCAGCGAACAGGGTTCTGGCTACAATGAGCAGTTCTTC,CASSEQGSGYNEQFF,TRBJ2-1,-,TRBV9,15,-
TGTGCCAGCAGCCCGGGACAGATCTCTGGAAACACCATATATTTT,CASSPGQISGNTIYF,TRBJ1-3,TRBD1,TRBV5-4,15,-
TGTGCCATCAGTGATCTTAACGAGCAGTACTTC,CAISDLNEQYF,TRBJ2-7,-,TRBV10-3,11,few
TGTGCCAGCAGCTTGGAACAGGGGTATGAAGCTTTCTTT,CASSLEQGYEAFF,TRBJ1-1,TRBD1,TRBV11-2,13,-
TGTGCTAGTGCCCGGCGTCATGAGCAGTTCTTC,CASARRHEQFF,TRBJ2-1,-,TRBV12-5,11,-
TGTGCCACCGGGGGACTTGTTGCGAATGAGCAGTTCTTC,CATGGLVANEQFF,TRBJ2-1,-,TRBV10-3,13,many
TGTGCCAGCACCACAAGTGGCAGGCACGGCTACACCTTC,CASTTSGRHGYTF,TRBJ1-2,-,TRBV6-5,13,-